This record covers a single T cell receptor beta chain. Its antigen is undetermined. TCRdb's table, derived via immunoSEQ multiplex PCR, lists solely in-frame clones and lacks some. The data hold roughly 250,000 clones, with 70% observed a single time. The germline CDR1 and CDR2 sequences are SGHDT and YYEEEE. V lost 4 bases to trimming and J lost 5 bases, with 18 bases between them. The CDR3 has 16 residues. These data are taken from a study of cytotoxic CD8 clonotypes in ibrutinib-treated CLL. Study-level background: Response material was collected after a median about 11 months of treatment, range 6 to 36. Study observations and caveats: Baseline clonality exceeded age-matched healthy donors and tracked circulating CD8+ T-cell counts.

V usage is TRBV5-6 and J usage is TRBJ2-2; a weak D match, TRBD2 (6 bases). The sample consisted of PBMCs, taken after 24 months of ibrutinib treatment. This sequence originates from a human donor with chronic lymphocytic leukemia. The DNA of the CDR3 is TGTGCCAGCAGCGGCGTCGCCCGGCGGGGAACCGGGGAGCTGTTTTTT. This sequence encodes CASSGVARRGTGELFF.